This T cell receptor beta chain was profiled in a study of CD8 T cells in Susac syndrome. Study information: Among sequenced Susac syndrome patients, about six had active disease and roughly eight were in remission. General study points: There was no clonal expansion in the CD4+ T cell repertoires of Susac syndrome. The authors acknowledged that their TCR sequencing and HLA analysis involved a relatively small number of individuals.

The CDR3 runs to 15 residues. CDR1 LGHNA and CDR2 YNFKEQ come from the germline V gene. V shed 3 bases and J 2 bases; nucleotides not matched to a gene: 2. Random hexamers primed reverse transcription of about 0.45 to 1 ug RNA. MiXCR, run by TCRdb on the immunoSEQ multiplex PCR reads, gives a single entry per CDR3 protein. The sample records 240,000 or so distinct CDR3 sequences, about 95% being singletons. This clonotype occurred once. What it binds is not known. Through negative isolation, CD4+ and CD8+ T cells were obtained, while TEMRA cells were enriched using FACS. This chain uses TRBV4-2 with TRBJ2-7; the match to TRBD2 covers 12 bases. The sample consisted of CD4+ T cells from PBMCs. The source of this sequence is a human donor with Susac syndrome. Written as DNA, the CDR3 is TGTGCCAGCAGCCACCTAGCGGGAGGGCCCTACGAGCAGTACTTC. It codes for CASSHLAGGPYEQYF.